The next 10 T cell receptor beta chains were all read from a single sample in a study of T cells in Graves' hyperthyroidism and ophthalmopathy (dated by TCRdb to between 2018 and 2021). Library preparation was by multiplex PCR. The sequencer listed for this sample is Illumina HiSeq 2000. TCR beta CDR3 regions were amplified from RNA transcripts. The first round of RT-PCR for the TCR CDR3 was performed with the HTBI primer set and the Qiagen OneStep RT-PCR kit. TCRdb redid the processing of the public reads, applying fastp at Q25 and MiXCR, and retained in-frame beta chains. Rows with one shared CDR3 protein collapse into an entry with the most common genes and DNA. The sample includes 300,000 to 500,000 distinct CDR3 sequences, with around 15% observed a single time. The ten largest clonotypes hold 25% to 30% of the sample. Input material: blood. These receptors were taken from a middle-aged man with Graves' ophthalmopathy.

This clonotype was detected a few times. The chain is built from TRBV29-1 and TRBJ2-3, with D maybe TRBD2 (6 bases). CDR1 is SQVTM, CDR2 ANQGSEA, per germline. Trimming stripped 5 bases from V and 7 bases from J, with 13 bases between. The CDR3 covers 12 residues. The CDR3 DNA reads TGCAGCGTTAAGGGGACTCGCTATACGCAGTATTTT. Translated, it gives CSVKGTRYTQYF.

This clonotype was seen repeatedly, ten times or more. The genes are TRBV12-3 or TRBV12-4 and TRBJ2-5; 8 bases match TRBD2. The CDR3 runs 15 residues. The J segment lost 4 bases and the V segment lost 7 bases, leaving 11 bases of the junction unmatched. CDR3 amino acids: CASNQGREGRETQYF. CDR3 DNA sequence: TGTGCCAGCAATCAAGGACGGGAGGGCCGAGAGACCCAGTACTTC.

The V and J genes are TRBV6-1 and TRBJ1-1, with 7 positions matching TRBD1. Trimming cost V 1 base and J 6 bases; bases outside gene matches: 17. Germline V gives CDR1 MNHNS, CDR2 SASEGT. The CDR3 has 18 residues. The CDR3 coding sequence is TGTGCCAGCAGTGAAGGAGGGAACAGGGGTTTTTATAACTCTGAAGCTTTCTTT. Amino acid sequence: CASSEGGNRGFYNSEAFF.

This clonotype was recorded many times. V gene TRBV6-1 combines with J gene TRBJ2-1; no reliable D call. CDR1 is MNHNS, CDR2 SASEGT, per germline. The CDR3 loop spans 14 amino acids. The V end was cut by 10 bases, the J end by 5 bases, with 18 bases between. The chain's CDR3 is CATQTDAPHNEQFF. The DNA for the CDR3 is TGTGCCACCCAAACGGACGCACCCCACAATGAGCAGTTCTTC.

This clonotype appeared a few times. This chain links TRBV5-1 with TRBJ2-7; perhaps TRBD1 as D (6 bases). Germline V CDR1 and CDR2: SGHRS, YFSETQ. V lost 0 bases and J 6 bases, leaving 16 bases between the germline ends. This CDR3 is built from 15 residues. CDR3 residues: CASSLVQGLVGEQYF. DNA for the CDR3: TGCGCCAGCAGCTTGGTCCAGGGGCTGGTGGGCGAGCAGTACTTC.

Of note for this clonotype: This could be a read error, since a much larger clone is one nucleotide away. Likely a read error: the CDR3 ends without its conserved phenylalanine or tryptophan. The V and J genes are TRBV9 and TRBJ2-7; 8 nucleotides align to TRBD1. CDR3 length: 16 residues. V lost 4 bases to trimming and J lost 5 bases; unmatched junction nucleotides: 14. Germline CDR1 SGDLS, CDR2 YYNGEE. For the CDR3, the DNA is TGTGCCAGCAGCACTCCCCCCGGGACAGGCCTAGACGAGCAGTACTCC. The encoded protein is CASSTPPGTGLDEQYS.

In the case of this clonotype: A clone one base away is much larger, so this may be a read error. The rearrangement links TRBV11-2 to TRBJ2-3; 8 nucleotides line up with TRBD2. The germline V gene has CDR1 SGHAT and CDR2 FQNNGV. CDR3 size: 16 residues. V shed 9 bases and J 8 bases; nucleotides not matched to a gene: 19. As DNA, the CDR3 is TGTGCCAGGAGCCCCCTGTCTAGCGGGTCTTTTTCTACGCAGTATTTT. Amino acid sequence: CARSPLSSGSFSTQYF.

This clonotype was seen more than once but under ten times. J is TRBJ2-7 and V is TRBV7-9; 7 bases fit TRBD1. Looked up from germline, CDR1 is SEHNR and CDR2 is FQNEAQ (reference sequence). The V and J ends lost 5 bases and 0 bases, in that order; junction bases with no gene match: 10. The CDR3 covers 16 residues. The CDR3 bases are TGTGCCAGCAGCCCCTTAGGTGGGACAGACTCCTACGAGCAGTACTTC. Its translation is CASSPLGGTDSYEQYF.

This clonotype has a handful of counts. The chain couples TRBV9 to TRBJ2-7, with 8 bases fitting TRBD2. Trimming took 3 bases from V and 0 from J; bases not matched to a gene: 5. Germline CDR1 reads SGDLS; CDR2 reads YYNGEE. The CDR3 consists of 15 residues. In DNA, the CDR3 is TGTGCCAGCAGCGAGAGCGGGGGCAACTCCTACGAGCAGTACTTC. Encoded protein: CASSESGGNSYEQYF.

This clonotype was picked up many times. The chain couples TRBV6-6 to TRBJ2-5; D remains unclear. This CDR3 comprises 14 residues. Germline CDR1 reads MNHNY; CDR2 reads SVGAGI (reference sequence). V shed 0 bases and J shed 4 bases, with 9 bases lying between them. DNA for the CDR3: TGTGCCAGCAGTTACTCGCGGCGCATAGAGACCCAGTACTTC. Translating gives CASSYSRRIETQYF.